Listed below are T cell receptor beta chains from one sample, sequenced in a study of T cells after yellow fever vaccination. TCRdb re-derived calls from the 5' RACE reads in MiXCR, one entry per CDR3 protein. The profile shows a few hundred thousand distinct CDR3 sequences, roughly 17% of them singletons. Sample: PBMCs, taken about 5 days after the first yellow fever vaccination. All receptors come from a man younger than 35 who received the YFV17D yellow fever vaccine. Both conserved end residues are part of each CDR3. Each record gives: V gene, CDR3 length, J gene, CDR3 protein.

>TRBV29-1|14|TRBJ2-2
CSVDRQGNTGELFF
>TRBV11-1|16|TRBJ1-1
CASSPKAGGVETEAFF
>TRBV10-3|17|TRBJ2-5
CATLAGGLAILGETQYF
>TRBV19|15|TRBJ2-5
CASSTGTASKKTQYF
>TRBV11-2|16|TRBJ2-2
CASSPRTLGYTGELFF
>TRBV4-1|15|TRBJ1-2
CASSQGGQEIYGYTF
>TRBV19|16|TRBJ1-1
CASSTLDRGLNTEAFF
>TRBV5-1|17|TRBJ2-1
CASSLRLAGGFGNEQFF
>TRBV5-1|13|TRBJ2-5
CASSPRTLETQYF
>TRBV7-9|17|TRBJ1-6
CASKVPWRFHYNSPLHF
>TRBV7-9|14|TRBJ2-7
CASSADFDSYEQYF
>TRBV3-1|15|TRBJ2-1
CASSQDGAAKGEQFF
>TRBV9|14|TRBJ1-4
CASSPPGGHGERFF
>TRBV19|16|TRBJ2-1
CASSIHQGMRYNEQFF
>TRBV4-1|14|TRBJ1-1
CASRGLTVNTEAFF
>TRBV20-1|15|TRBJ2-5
CSARDSRTTQETQYF
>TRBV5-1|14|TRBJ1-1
CASSLGGGGTEAFF
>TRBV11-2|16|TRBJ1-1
CASSLVMGQPNTEAFF
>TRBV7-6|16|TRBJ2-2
CASSLIPGSDTGELFF
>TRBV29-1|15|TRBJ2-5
CSVEPASGVQETQYF
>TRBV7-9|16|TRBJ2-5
CASSQRGGSGAETQYF
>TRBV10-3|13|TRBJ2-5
CAIARGEQETQYF
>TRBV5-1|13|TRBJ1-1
CASRTDPNTEAFF